One and the same sample provided the 31 T cell receptor beta chains below, sequenced in a study of blood T cell repertoires in COVID-19. Using immunoSEQ multiplex PCR, the repertoire was profiled, and TCRdb retains in-frame clones only, with some absent. The sample carries 150,000 to 200,000 clones, about 89% recorded once. The specimen was peripheral blood. These TCRs come from a man between 65 and 85 years old with acute or convalescent COVID-19.

The chain couples TRBV5-8 to TRBJ2-5; 9 bases fit TRBD1. CDR1 and CDR2 from the germline V gene are SGHTS and YDEGEE. The length of the CDR3 is 19 residues. The J segment lost 1 base and the V segment lost 1 base, leaving 14 bases of the junction unmatched. The DNA for the CDR3 is TGTGCCAGCAGCTTGCTCGACAGGGGGTGGAATCAATTCCAAGAGACCCAGTACTTC. This gives the protein CASSLLDRGWNQFQETQYF.

This chain joins TRBV27 and TRBJ2-7; TRBD2 might be the D (5 bases). The CDR3 contains 14 residues. V was cut by 0 bases and J by 2 bases, with 8 bases left in between. Germline values: CDR1 MNHEY, CDR2 SMNVEV (reference sequence). CDR3 bases: TGTGCCAGCAGTTTATCGAGGGTACCCTACGAGCAGTACTTC. It is translated as CASSLSRVPYEQYF.

V is TRBV12-5 and J is TRBJ2-7; 7 bases agree with TRBD1. V gave up 6 bases and J gave up 0 bases; unmatched junction bases: 5. The CDR3 is 14 residues long. Germline V gene sequence: CDR1 LGHNT, CDR2 FRNRAP. CDR3 loop: CASGDRESSYEQYF. The CDR3 bases are TGTGCTAGTGGAGACAGGGAGAGCTCCTACGAGCAGTACTTC.

The V and J genes are TRBV25-1 and TRBJ2-7; 10 positions match TRBD2. From germline, CDR1 is MGHDK and CDR2 SYGVNS. Trimming at V came to 4 bases and at J to 1 base, leaving 13 bases not matched to a gene. This CDR3 comprises 18 residues. In DNA form, the CDR3 reads TGTGCCAGCAGTGGAGGGCCCCGTCTAGCGGGGGAATCCTACGAGCAGTACTTC. Residues: CASSGGPRLAGESYEQYF.

V gene TRBV28 combines with J gene TRBJ1-5; D unresolved. Trimming shortened V by 8 bases and J by 0 bases, and 14 bases separated the two germline ends. The CDR3 is made up of 15 amino acids. The germline gives CDR1 MDHEN, CDR2 SYDVKM. CDR3 region: CASGTGRYSNQPQHF. In DNA form, the CDR3 reads TGTGCCAGCGGTACCGGCAGGTATAGCAATCAGCCCCAGCATTTT. Based on the CDR3 plus reference TRBV28 and TRBJ1-5, the full variable domain is DVKVTQSSRYLVKRTGEKVFLECVQDMDHENMFWYRQDPGLGLRLIYFSYDVKMKEKGDIPEGYSVSREKKERFSLILESASTNQTSMYLCASGTGRYSNQPQHFGDGTRLSIL.

This clone was observed a few times. The chain joins TRBV28 to TRBJ1-1; 7 positions agree with TRBD1. The CDR3 length is 13 residues. Germline trimming cut 7 bases from V and 5 bases from J; bases unmatched to any gene: 7. The germline V gene encodes CDR1 MDHEN and CDR2 SYDVKM. CDR3 sequence reads: CASTRDSGTEAFF. The CDR3 bases are TGTGCCAGCACCCGGGACAGCGGGACTGAAGCTTTCTTT.

The V and J genes are TRBV19 and TRBJ2-7, with D possibly TRBD1 on 7 matching bases. Per germline, CDR1 LNHDA and CDR2 SQIVND (reference sequence). CDR3 size: 17 residues. V dropped 3 bases and J dropped 3 bases, with 21 bases sitting between them. CDR3 coding DNA: TGTGCCAGTAGTATCGGTCTTGGCGGGACAGCCCTCTACGAGCAGTACTTC. It encodes CASSIGLGGTALYEQYF.

The chain has TRBV5-6 and TRBJ1-2, with D possibly TRBD1 on 5 matching bases. With 0 bases removed from V and 3 bases from J, the gap between germline ends came to 12 bases. Germline CDR1 SGHDT, CDR2 YYEEEE. This CDR3 comprises 15 residues. The CDR3 sequence is CASSLVGRADYGYTF. The CDR3 DNA reads TGTGCCAGCAGCTTGGTAGGCAGGGCCGACTATGGCTACACCTTC.

As DNA, the CDR3 is TGTGCCAGCAGCTGGGACACTCAGAATGAAGCTTTCTTT. The encoded protein is CASSWDTQNEAFF. The chain uses TRBV5-6 and TRBJ1-1; maybe TRBD1 (6 bases). The ends were cut back, 3 bases at V and 7 bases at J, with 13 bases in the middle. CDR1 and CDR2 (germline): SGHDT, YYEEEE. This CDR3 has 13 residues. Supplemented by reference TRBV5-6 and TRBJ1-1, the full variable domain reads DAGVTQSPTHLIKTRGQQVTLRCSPKSGHDTVSWYQQALGQGPQFIFQYYEEEERQRGNFPDRFSGHQFPNYSSELNVNALLLGDSALYLCASSWDTQNEAFFGQGTRLTVV.

This chain links TRBV4-2 with TRBJ1-6; tentatively, D is TRBD1 (5 bases). The CDR3 sequence is 17 residues long. Germline CDR1 reads LGHNA; CDR2 reads YNFKEQ. Trimming pared 0 bases from V and 4 bases from J, leaving 13 bases between. Here the CDR3 reads CASSQEGLGGYNSPLHF. In nucleotides, the CDR3 is TGTGCCAGCAGCCAAGAGGGACTGGGGGGGTATAATTCACCCCTCCACTTT.

Regarding this clone: A junction end diverges from the germline sequence, so it may reflect a read error. The CDR3 region is CASSPTSGGYGQYF. CDR3 bases: TGTGCCAGCAGCCCGACTAGCGGGGGGTACGGGCAGTACTTC. The V call is TRBV7-9, the J call TRBJ2-7, with TRBD2 identical over 13 bases. This CDR3 is 14 amino acids long. Germline values: CDR1 SEHNR, CDR2 FQNEAQ (reference sequence).

CDR3 nucleotide sequence: TGCAGTGCTAGTGGGGGGCTTAAAGCTGAAGCTTTCTTT. Its protein product is CSASGGLKAEAFF. The chain couples TRBV20-1 to TRBJ1-1; tentative D call: TRBD1 (6 bases). In germline, CDR1 is DFQATT, CDR2 SNEGSKA (reference sequence). The CDR3 spans 13 residues. The V end lost 3 bases, the J end lost 6 bases, and 14 bases lay between the germline ends.

The chain links TRBV5-4 to TRBJ2-1; 14 nucleotides line up with TRBD2. The CDR3 totals 15 residues. Germline CDR1 is SGHNT and CDR2 is YYREEE (reference sequence). Unmatched junction bases numbered 4, after V lost 3 bases and J lost 8 bases. The CDR3 here is CASSSGLAGGYEQFF. The DNA of the CDR3 is TGTGCCAGCAGCTCCGGACTAGCGGGAGGCTATGAGCAGTTCTTC.

This chain uses TRBV13 with TRBJ2-3; maybe TRBD2 (5 bases). This CDR3 is 15 amino acids long. CDR1 is PRHDT and CDR2 is FYEKMQ in the germline V gene (reference sequence). V was cut by 6 bases and J by 1 base, with 14 bases left in between. The chain's CDR3 is CASRPKAGGTDTQYF. CDR3 bases: TGTGCCAGCAGACCCAAGGCCGGGGGCACAGATACGCAGTATTTT. Using reference TRBV13 and TRBJ2-3 for the parts outside the CDR3, the full variable domain is AAGVIQSPRHLIKEKRETATLKCYPIPRHDTVYWYQQGPGQDPQFLISFYEKMQSDKGSIPDRFSAQQFSDYHSELNMSSLELGDSALYFCASRPKAGGTDTQYFGPGTRLTVL.

The chain combines TRBV27 with TRBJ1-3; the D is unclear. Germline V gives CDR1 MNHEY, CDR2 SMNVEV (reference sequence). The V and J ends lost 3 bases and 0 bases respectively, with 6 bases between them. The CDR3 covers 14 residues. CDR3 amino acids: CASSFDYSGNTIYF. CDR3 bases: TGTGCCAGCAGTTTTGACTACTCTGGAAACACCATATATTTT.

This chain links TRBV29-1 with TRBJ1-4; TRBD1 matches at 10 bases. Trimming cost V 6 bases and J 0 bases; bases outside gene matches: 4. This CDR3 has 15 residues. Looked up from germline, CDR1 is SQVTM and CDR2 is ANQGSEA. CDR3 in DNA: TGCAGCGTGGTCGGACAGGGGGCAACTAATGAAAAACTGTTTTTT. This encodes CSVVGQGATNEKLFF.

A few counts support this clone. This chain uses TRBV7-8 with TRBJ1-5; D possibly corresponds to TRBD1 (5 bases). The germline CDR1 and CDR2 sequences are SGHVS and FQNEAQ. V was trimmed by 2 bases and J by 8 bases, leaving 10 bases between them. The CDR3 loop spans 13 amino acids. Here the CDR3 DNA reads TGTGCCAGCAGCTTACAGGGCCCGGAGCCCCAGCATTTT. Its protein is CASSLQGPEPQHF. The whole variable domain, remainder taken from reference TRBV7-8 and TRBJ1-5, is GAGVSQSPRYKVAKRGQDVALRCDPISGHVSLFWYQQALGQGPEFLTYFQNEAQLDKSGLPSDRFFAERPEGSVSTLKIQRTQQEDSAVYLCASSLQGPEPQHFGDGTRLSIL.

This sequence joins TRBV29-1 and TRBJ1-4; TRBD1 might be the D (5 bases). CDR1 SQVTM and CDR2 ANQGSEA come from the germline V gene. Deletions cut 5 bases from V and 1 base from J, with 8 bases between. The length of the CDR3 is 13 residues. The CDR3 loop reads CSVTDRTNEKLFF. Here the CDR3 DNA reads TGCAGCGTTACAGACAGAACTAATGAAAAACTGTTTTTT.

The chain is built from TRBV7-9 and TRBJ2-7; D gene uncertain. CDR3 length: 15 amino acids. V lost 1 base, J lost 0 bases, and 10 bases lay in between. Germline CDR1 SEHNR, CDR2 FQNEAQ (reference sequence). The DNA for the CDR3 is TGTGCCAGCAGCTTAGGAGGCCGGGTCTCCTACGAGCAGTACTTC. Protein product: CASSLGGRVSYEQYF.

The chain carries TRBV4-3 and TRBJ1-1; D is uncertain. V gave up 1 base and J gave up 6 bases, with 21 bases separating them. In germline, CDR1 is LGHNA, CDR2 YSLEER. The CDR3 loop spans 17 amino acids. The CDR3 is CASSQVSTTGMASEAFF. The CDR3 bases are TGCGCCAGCAGCCAAGTTTCAACCACGGGGATGGCGTCTGAAGCTTTCTTT.

This chain links TRBV6-5 with TRBJ1-2; a weak D match, TRBD1 (6 bases). CDR1 is MNHEY and CDR2 is SVGAGI in the germline V gene. Trimming cost V 7 bases and J 3 bases, with 12 bases left between them. The CDR3 is 13 amino acids. The CDR3 DNA is TGTGCCAGCACCGACAGGTGGGACTATGGCTACACCTTC. It encodes CASTDRWDYGYTF.

There are a few counts of this clone. V usage is TRBV5-1 and J usage is TRBJ1-3; D is unclear. Between the trimmed V and J ends, which lost 0 bases and 4 bases, there was a span of 11 bases. CDR1 and CDR2 (germline): SGHRS, YFSETQ. The CDR3 totals 15 residues. The CDR3 DNA sequence: TGCGCCAGCAGCTTGGGACCGGGATCCGGAAACACCATATATTTT. Translated: CASSLGPGSGNTIYF. Variable domain in full (rest from reference TRBV5-1 and TRBJ1-3): KAGVTQTPRYLIKTRGQQVTLSCSPISGHRSVSWYQQTPGQGLQFLFEYFSETQRNKGNFPGRFSGRQFSNSRSEMNVSTLELGDSALYLCASSLGPGSGNTIYFGEGSWLTVV.

The chain combines TRBV2 with TRBJ1-5; D remains unclear. Germline assignment: CDR1 SNHLY and CDR2 FYNNEI. Trimming stripped 7 bases from V and 0 bases from J, with 16 bases between. There are 16 residues in the CDR3. In DNA form, the CDR3 reads TGTGCCAGCAAAGGAACGACAAGAGCTAGCAATCAGCCCCAGCATTTT. It encodes CASKGTTRASNQPQHF.

The chain couples TRBV5-6 to TRBJ1-1; D unresolved. The CDR3 is made up of 15 amino acids. The V gene's germline CDR1 is SGHDT and CDR2 YYEEEE. Trimming took 1 base from V and 5 from J, leaving 15 bases between them. The CDR3 region has the DNA TGTGCCAGCAGCTTGTATCGGGGTCCGCGGACTGAAGCTTTCTTT. This encodes CASSLYRGPRTEAFF.

The chain carries TRBV19 and TRBJ1-1; TRBD1 matches 7 bases. V trimming: 1 base; J trimming: 7 bases; junction bases outside the gene matches: 6. This CDR3 is built from 14 residues. CDR1 is LNHDA, CDR2 SQIVND, per germline (reference sequence). The CDR3: CASSIGRGIDEAFF. DNA of the CDR3: TGTGCCAGTAGTATAGGCAGGGGGATTGATGAAGCTTTCTTT. Full variable domain (outside the CDR3, taken from reference TRBV19 and TRBJ1-1): DGGITQSPKYLFRKEGQNVTLSCEQNLNHDAMYWYRQDPGQGLRLIYYSQIVNDFQKGDIAEGYSVSREKKESFPLTVTSAQKNPTAFYLCASSIGRGIDEAFFGQGTRLTVV.

The rearrangement joins TRBV7-3 to TRBJ1-2; D remains ambiguous. With 2 bases removed from V and 4 bases from J, the gap between germline ends came to 20 bases. The CDR3 sequence is 17 residues long. Germline V lookup: CDR1 SGHTA, CDR2 FQGTGA. The DNA of the CDR3 is TGTGCCAGCAGCTTACAGCCTCTCCAGGCAGGAATCTATGGCTACACCTTC. Translated: CASSLQPLQAGIYGYTF.

The chain recombines TRBV27 with TRBJ1-2, with 9 bases matching TRBD1. Trimming at V came to 6 bases and at J to 12 bases, leaving 14 bases not matched to a gene. Germline assignment: CDR1 MNHEY and CDR2 SMNVEV (reference sequence). The CDR3 totals 14 residues. CDR3 nucleotide sequence: TGTGCCAGCAGCCCCGGACAGGGGTACCAGTTTCACACCTTC. Protein sequence: CASSPGQGYQFHTF.

The chain combines TRBV6-5 with TRBJ2-3; a weak D match, TRBD2 (6 bases). Germline CDR1 is MNHEY and CDR2 is SVGAGI. The CDR3 covers 13 residues. V was cut by 7 bases and J by 8 bases, with 16 bases left in between. DNA for the CDR3: TGTGCCAGCACCTCTGACGGGAGTGGTACGCAGTATTTT. Protein: CASTSDGSGTQYF.

This rearrangement joins TRBV5-1 to TRBJ2-1; D is ambiguous. Trimming stripped 0 bases from V and 15 bases from J, with 25 bases between. Germline values: CDR1 SGHRS, CDR2 YFSETQ. This CDR3 spans 16 amino acids. The CDR3 DNA sequence: TGCGCCAGCAGCTTGGCCTCGACAAGAACAAACCTCCCTCCGTTCTTC. Translation gives CASSLASTRTNLPPFF. The whole variable domain, remainder taken from reference TRBV5-1 and TRBJ2-1, is KAGVTQTPRYLIKTRGQQVTLSCSPISGHRSVSWYQQTPGQGLQFLFEYFSETQRNKGNFPGRFSGRQFSNSRSEMNVSTLELGDSALYLCASSLASTRTNLPPFFGPGTRLTVL.

The rearrangement links TRBV18 to TRBJ1-1; TRBD1 agrees at 8 bases. Germline CDR1 reads KGHSH; CDR2 reads LQKENI. This CDR3 has 15 amino acids. The trim removed 3 bases at V and 4 bases at J, leaving 7 bases unmatched. CDR3 residues: CASSPDRVGLTEAFF. CDR3 bases: TGTGCCAGCTCACCGGACAGGGTAGGGCTCACTGAAGCTTTCTTT.

The chain is built from TRBV2 and TRBJ1-2; possible D gene TRBD1, 5 bases. The CDR3 runs to 11 residues. Trimming removed 6 bases at V and 8 bases at J, with 10 bases between. Germline V gives CDR1 SNHLY, CDR2 FYNNEI. CDR3: CASSAGRGYTF. The DNA for the CDR3 is TGTGCCAGCAGCGCAGGGAGGGGCTACACCTTC.